These T cell receptor beta chains were read from a single sample in a study of control samples from healthy donors and cancer patients. Data came from immunoSEQ multiplex PCR; TCRdb stores just in-frame clones and leaves some out. This sample carries about 120,000 clones, more than 70% of them seen once, and the ten largest clones take almost 40%. The sequenced sample consisted of blood. These receptors originate from a man aged 50 or older in good health. Both conserved end residues are part of each CDR3. A D gene is named only where the DNA matches it firmly. A row's size may be missing; if present it is once, few, many or a size class.

J gene | clone size | V gene | D gene | CDR3 protein | CDR3 DNA
TRBJ1-1 | once | TRBV5-1 | NA | CASSLNQGLNTEAFF | TGCGCCAGCAGCTTGAATCAGGGTTTAAACACTGAAGCTTTCTTT
TRBJ2-1 | NA | TRBV7-2 | NA | CASSFGLVTVYNEQFF | TGTGCCAGCAGCTTCGGCTTGGTGACAGTTTACAATGAGCAGTTCTTC
TRBJ2-3 | once | TRBV11-1 | NA | CASSFQQGSTDTQYF | TGTGCCAGCAGCTTCCAACAGGGTAGCACAGATACGCAGTATTTT
TRBJ1-2 | once | TRBV29-1 | NA | CSVLRGRYGYTF | TGCAGCGTCCTCAGGGGAAGGTATGGCTACACCTTC
TRBJ1-1 | NA | TRBV5-4 | NA | CASSLSTENTEAFF | TGTGCCAGCAGCCTGAGCACAGAAAACACTGAAGCTTTCTTT
TRBJ1-5 | NA | TRBV5-6 | NA | CASSLRGYSNQPQHF | TGTGCCAGCAGCTTGAGAGGGTATAGCAATCAGCCCCAGCATTTT
TRBJ1-6 | NA | TRBV10-3 | NA | CATSSRDPSYNSPLHF | TGTGCCACGTCCTCTCGGGACCCCTCCTATAATTCACCCCTCCACTTT
TRBJ1-2 | NA | TRBV23-1 | TRBD1 | CASLDRDLEGYTF | TGCGCCAGCCTGGACAGGGATTTGGAAGGCTACACCTTC
TRBJ2-5 | NA | TRBV3-1/TRBV3-2 | TRBD1 | CASSQEFEGTGRRVGETQYF | TGTGCCAGCAGCCAAGAATTTGAAGGGACAGGGAGACGCGTAGGGGAGACCCAGTACTTC
TRBJ2-1 | NA | TRBV19 | NA | CASSPTRIEQFF | TGTGCCAGTAGTCCAACTAGGATTGAGCAGTTCTTC
TRBJ1-1 | NA | TRBV27 | NA | CASSLDQGRSNTEAFF | TGTGCCAGCAGTTTAGATCAGGGACGTTCGAACACTGAAGCTTTCTTT
TRBJ2-3 | NA | TRBV24-1 | NA | CATSARKGTDTQYF | TGTGCCACCAGTGCCCGTAAGGGCACAGATACGCAGTATTTT
TRBJ1-2 | NA | TRBV12-3/TRBV12-4 | NA | CATGGPGGGYTF | TGTGCCACTGGGGGACCCGGTGGAGGCTACACCTTC
TRBJ2-5 | NA | TRBV30 | NA | CAWSVSSYQETQYF | TGTGCCTGGAGTGTTAGCAGTTATCAAGAGACCCAGTACTTC
TRBJ1-3 | NA | TRBV5-4 | NA | CASSLSSFSGNTIYF | TGTGCCAGCAGCTTGTCGAGCTTCTCTGGAAACACCATATATTTT
TRBJ2-2 | NA | TRBV5-1 | NA | CASSLAVGTGELFF | TGCGCCAGCAGCTTGGCCGTGGGCACCGGGGAGCTGTTTTTT
TRBJ2-3 | NA | TRBV5-6 | NA | CASSLPVADTQYF | TGTGCCAGCAGCTTGCCCGTGGCAGATACGCAGTATTTT
TRBJ2-3 | NA | TRBV6-5 | TRBD2 | CASTQWGGRGTQYF | TGTGCCAGCACCCAGTGGGGGGGACGAGGTACGCAGTATTTT
TRBJ1-2 | NA | TRBV19 | NA | CASSRDIGANYGYTF | TGTGCCAGTAGTAGGGACATTGGGGCTAACTATGGCTACACCTTC
TRBJ1-5 | once | TRBV19 | TRBD1 | CASSVSRDRGGQPQHF | TGTGCCAGTAGTGTCTCCCGGGACAGGGGCGGTCAGCCCCAGCATTTT
TRBJ2-2 | NA | TRBV5-5 | NA | CASSLWAATSNTGELFF | TGTGCCAGCAGCTTGTGGGCCGCGACTTCGAACACCGGGGAGCTGTTTTTT
TRBJ2-3 | NA | TRBV10-3 | NA | CAISGGGVGKTDTQYF | TGTGCCATCAGTGGGGGCGGGGTGGGGAAAACAGATACGCAGTATTTT
TRBJ1-1 | NA | TRBV5-4 | NA | CASSLWAGVKNTEAFF | TGTGCCAGCAGCTTGTGGGCAGGGGTTAAGAACACTGAAGCTTTCTTT
TRBJ2-3 | NA | TRBV7-2 | TRBD2 | CASSSGLGTDTQYF | TGTGCCAGCAGCTCCGGACTAGGGACAGATACGCAGTATTTT
TRBJ2-3 | once | TRBV29-1 | TRBD1 | CSAGRGNADTQYF | TGCAGCGCTGGCAGGGGGAACGCAGATACGCAGTATTTT
TRBJ2-7 | few | TRBV5-1 | NA | CASSFTGYEQYF | TGCGCCAGCAGCTTCACAGGGTACGAGCAGTACTTC
TRBJ2-3 | NA | TRBV5-4 | NA | CASSLDQGSTDTQYF | TGTGCCAGCAGCTTGGATCAGGGGAGCACAGATACGCAGTATTTT